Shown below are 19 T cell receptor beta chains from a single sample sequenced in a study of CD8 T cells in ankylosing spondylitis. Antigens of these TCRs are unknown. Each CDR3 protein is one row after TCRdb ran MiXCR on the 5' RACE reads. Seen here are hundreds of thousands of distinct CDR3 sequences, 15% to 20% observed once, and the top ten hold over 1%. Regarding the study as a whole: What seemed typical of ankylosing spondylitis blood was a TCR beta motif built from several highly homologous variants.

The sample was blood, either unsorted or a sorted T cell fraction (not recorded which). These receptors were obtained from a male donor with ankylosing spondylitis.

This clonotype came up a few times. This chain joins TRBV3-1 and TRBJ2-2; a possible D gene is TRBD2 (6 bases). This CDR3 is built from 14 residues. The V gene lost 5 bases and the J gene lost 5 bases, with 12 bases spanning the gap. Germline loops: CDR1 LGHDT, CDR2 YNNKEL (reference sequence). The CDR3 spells CASSTGAGTGELFF. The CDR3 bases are TGTGCCAGCAGCACGGGAGCTGGGACCGGGGAGCTGTTTTTT. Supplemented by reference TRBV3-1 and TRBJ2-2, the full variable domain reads DTAVSQTPKYLVTQMGNDKSIKCEQNLGHDTMYWYKQDSKKFLKIMFSYNNKELIINETVPNRFSPKSPDKAHLNLHINSLELGDSAVYFCASSTGAGTGELFFGEGSRLTVL.

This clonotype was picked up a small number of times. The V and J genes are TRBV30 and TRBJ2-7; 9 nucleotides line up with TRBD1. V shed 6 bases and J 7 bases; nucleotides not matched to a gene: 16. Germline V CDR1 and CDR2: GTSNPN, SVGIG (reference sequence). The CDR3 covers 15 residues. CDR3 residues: CACGAPHRGQGEQYF. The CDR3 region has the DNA TGTGCCTGCGGGGCCCCTCACAGGGGGCAGGGTGAGCAGTACTTC.

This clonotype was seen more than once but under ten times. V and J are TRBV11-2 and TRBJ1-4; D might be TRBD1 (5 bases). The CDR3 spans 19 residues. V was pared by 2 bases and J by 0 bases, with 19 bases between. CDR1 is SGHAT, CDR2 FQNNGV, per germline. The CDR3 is CASSLTGRWAGTTNEKLFF. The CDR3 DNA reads TGTGCCAGCAGCTTAACAGGTCGATGGGCAGGGACAACTAATGAAAAACTGTTTTTT.

CDR3 in amino acids: CASSFGDKRSNQPQHF. The CDR3 region has the DNA TGTGCCAGCAGTTTTGGGGACAAGAGAAGCAATCAGCCCCAGCATTTT. J is TRBJ1-5 and V is TRBV12-3 or TRBV12-4, with TRBD1 as a possible D gene (6 bases). Between the trimmed V and J ends, which lost 3 bases and 1 base, there was a span of 13 bases. The CDR3 contains 16 residues.

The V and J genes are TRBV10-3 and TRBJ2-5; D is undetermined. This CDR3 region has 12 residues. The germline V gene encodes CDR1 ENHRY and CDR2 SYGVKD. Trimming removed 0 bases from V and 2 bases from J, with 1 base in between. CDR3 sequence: CAISESQETQYF. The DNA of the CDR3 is TGTGCCATCAGTGAGTCACAAGAGACCCAGTACTTC.

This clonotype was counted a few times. CDR3 sequence: CASSWDRGLDTQYF. CDR3 coding DNA: TGTGCCAGCAGTTGGGACAGGGGTTTGGATACGCAGTATTTT. The J gene is TRBJ2-3, the V gene TRBV28, with 10 bases aligning to TRBD1. The CDR3 loop spans 14 amino acids. V was pared by 4 bases and J by 6 bases, with 4 bases of the junction left unmatched. The germline CDR1 and CDR2 sequences are MDHEN and SYDVKM. Using reference TRBV28 and TRBJ2-3 for the parts outside the CDR3, the full variable domain is DVKVTQSSRYLVKRTGEKVFLECVQDMDHENMFWYRQDPGLGLRLIYFSYDVKMKEKGDIPEGYSVSREKKERFSLILESASTNQTSMYLCASSWDRGLDTQYFGPGTRLTVL.

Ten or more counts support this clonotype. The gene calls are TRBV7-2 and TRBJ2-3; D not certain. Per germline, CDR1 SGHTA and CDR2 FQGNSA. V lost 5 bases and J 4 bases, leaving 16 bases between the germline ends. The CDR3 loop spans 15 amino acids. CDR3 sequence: CASSQNSQRADTQYF. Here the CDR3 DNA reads TGTGCCAGCAGCCAAAACAGTCAAAGGGCAGATACGCAGTATTTT.

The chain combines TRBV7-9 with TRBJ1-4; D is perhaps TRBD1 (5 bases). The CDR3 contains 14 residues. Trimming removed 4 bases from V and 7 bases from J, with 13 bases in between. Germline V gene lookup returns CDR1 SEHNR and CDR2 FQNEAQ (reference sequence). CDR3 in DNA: TGTGCCAGCAGCTCGACAGATCCCGCTGAAAAACTGTTTTTT. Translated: CASSSTDPAEKLFF.

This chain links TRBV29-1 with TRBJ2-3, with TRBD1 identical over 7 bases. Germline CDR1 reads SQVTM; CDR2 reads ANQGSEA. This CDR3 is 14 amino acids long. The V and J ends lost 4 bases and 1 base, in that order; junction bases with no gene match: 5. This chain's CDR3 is CSVGGGRGTDTQYF. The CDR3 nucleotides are TGCAGCGTTGGAGGGGGCAGGGGCACAGATACGCAGTATTTT.

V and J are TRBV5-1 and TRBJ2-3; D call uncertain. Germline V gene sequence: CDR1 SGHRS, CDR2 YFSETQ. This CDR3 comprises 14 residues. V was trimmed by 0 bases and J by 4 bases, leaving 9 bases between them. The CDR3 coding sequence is TGCGCCAGCAGCTTGGTACCAGCCGCAGATACGCAGTATTTT. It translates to CASSLVPAADTQYF. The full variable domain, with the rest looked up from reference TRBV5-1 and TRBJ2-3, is KAGVTQTPRYLIKTRGQQVTLSCSPISGHRSVSWYQQTPGQGLQFLFEYFSETQRNKGNFPGRFSGRQFSNSRSEMNVSTLELGDSALYLCASSLVPAADTQYFGPGTRLTVL.

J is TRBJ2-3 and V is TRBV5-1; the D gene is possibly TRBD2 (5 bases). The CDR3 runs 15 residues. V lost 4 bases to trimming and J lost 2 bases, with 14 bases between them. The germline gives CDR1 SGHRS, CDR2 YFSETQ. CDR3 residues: CASSQIGGFTDTQYF. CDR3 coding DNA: TGCGCCAGCAGCCAAATTGGAGGATTCACAGATACGCAGTATTTT.

The CDR3 is CASSKTGARTGELFF. The CDR3 DNA follows: TGTGCCAGCAGTAAAACGGGGGCCAGGACCGGGGAGCTGTTTTTT. This chain joins TRBV6-1 and TRBJ2-2; tentatively, D is TRBD1 or TRBD2 (6 bases each). V lost 5 bases, J lost 5 bases, and 15 bases lay in between. This CDR3 has 15 amino acids. The germline V gene encodes CDR1 MNHNS and CDR2 SASEGT.

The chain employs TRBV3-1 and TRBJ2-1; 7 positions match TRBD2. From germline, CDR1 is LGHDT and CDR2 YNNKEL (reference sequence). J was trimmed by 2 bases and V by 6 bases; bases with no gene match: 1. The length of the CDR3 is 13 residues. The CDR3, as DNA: TGTGCCAGCAGGGGGGGGACCTACAATGAGCAGTTCTTC. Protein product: CASRGGTYNEQFF.

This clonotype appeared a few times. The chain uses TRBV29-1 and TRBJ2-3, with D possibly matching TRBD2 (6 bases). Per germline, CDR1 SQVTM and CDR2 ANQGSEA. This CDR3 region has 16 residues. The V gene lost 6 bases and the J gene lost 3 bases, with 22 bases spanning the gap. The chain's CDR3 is CSVLPRGAGVTDTQYF. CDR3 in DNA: TGCAGCGTCTTACCCCGGGGAGCGGGTGTAACAGATACGCAGTATTTT.

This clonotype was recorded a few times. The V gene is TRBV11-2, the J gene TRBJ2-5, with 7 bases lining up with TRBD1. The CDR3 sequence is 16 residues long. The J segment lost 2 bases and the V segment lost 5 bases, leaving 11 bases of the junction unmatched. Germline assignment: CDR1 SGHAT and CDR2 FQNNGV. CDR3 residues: CASSHLLTGQQETQYF. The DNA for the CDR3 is TGTGCCAGCAGCCATCTTCTGACAGGGCAACAAGAGACCCAGTACTTC.

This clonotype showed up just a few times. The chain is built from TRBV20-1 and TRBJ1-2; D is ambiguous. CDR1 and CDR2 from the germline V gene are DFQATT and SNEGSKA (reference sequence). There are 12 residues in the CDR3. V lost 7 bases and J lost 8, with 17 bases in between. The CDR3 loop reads CSGPSGVEGYTF. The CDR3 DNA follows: TGCAGTGGACCCTCGGGTGTAGAGGGCTACACCTTC.

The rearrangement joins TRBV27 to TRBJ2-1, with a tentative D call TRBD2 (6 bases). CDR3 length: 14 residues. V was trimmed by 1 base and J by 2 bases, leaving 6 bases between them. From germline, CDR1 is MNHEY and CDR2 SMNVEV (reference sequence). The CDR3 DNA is TGTGCCAGCAGTTTATGGAGGGCCTACAATGAGCAGTTCTTC. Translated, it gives CASSLWRAYNEQFF.

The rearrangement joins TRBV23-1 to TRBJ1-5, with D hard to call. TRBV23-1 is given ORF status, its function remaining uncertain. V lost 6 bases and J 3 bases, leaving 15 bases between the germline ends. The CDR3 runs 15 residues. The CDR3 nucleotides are TGCGCCAGCAGCCAAACGGGGAGGAACAATCAGCCCCAGCATTTT. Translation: CASSQTGRNNQPQHF.

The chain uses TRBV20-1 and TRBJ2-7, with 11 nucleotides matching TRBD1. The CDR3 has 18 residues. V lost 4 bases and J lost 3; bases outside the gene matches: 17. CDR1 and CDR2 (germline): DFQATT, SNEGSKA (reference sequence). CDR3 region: CSAKTGQGAILDSYEQYF. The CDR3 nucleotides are TGCAGTGCTAAAACCGGACAGGGGGCTATCCTGGACAGCTACGAGCAGTACTTC.